Listed below are T cell receptor beta chains from one sample, sequenced in a study of blood T cell repertoires in COVID-19. Sequenced by immunoSEQ multiplex PCR; TCRdb stores in-frame clones only, minus some. The profile shows about 230,000 clones, approximately 88% of them singletons. Sequenced: PBMCs or T cells enriched from blood (not recorded which). These receptors came from a woman in her forties with acute COVID-19. The CDR3 runs from the conserved cysteine through the conserved F or W. The order of the fields is clone size, V gene, D gene, J gene, CDR3 protein, CDR3 DNA. A D gene is named only where the DNA matches it firmly. The size field is filled for only some rows; it gives once, few, many or a size class.

size: .; V: TRBV5-1; D: TRBD1; J: TRBJ1-2; CDR3: CASSPSDRERDTF; DNA: TGCGCCAGCAGCCCATCGGACAGGGAACGGGACACCTTC
size: .; V: TRBV29-1; D: .; J: TRBJ1-3; CDR3: CSVSAGSGNTIYF; DNA: TGCAGCGTCTCAGCGGGCTCTGGAAACACCATATATTTT
size: few; V: TRBV27; D: TRBD2; J: TRBJ2-7; CDR3: CASRVVRAGEHYEQYF; DNA: TGTGCCAGCAGGGTAGTACGAGCGGGGGAACACTACGAGCAGTACTTC
size: few; V: TRBV5-8; D: TRBD1; J: TRBJ2-2; CDR3: CASSFRRTGDTGELFF; DNA: TGTGCCAGCAGCTTTAGACGGACAGGGGACACCGGGGAGCTGTTTTTT
size: .; V: TRBV9; D: .; J: TRBJ1-3; CDR3: CASSPTTGIGSGNTIYF; DNA: TGTGCCAGCAGCCCGACGACAGGAATAGGCTCTGGAAACACCATATATTTT
size: .; V: TRBV5-4; D: TRBD2; J: TRBJ2-5; CDR3: CASSLWRGGEETQYF; DNA: TGTGCCAGCAGCTTGTGGCGGGGGGGCGAGGAGACCCAGTACTTC
size: .; V: TRBV5-6; D: .; J: TRBJ2-7; CDR3: CASSLARSYEQYF; DNA: TGTGCCAGCAGCTTGGCGAGGTCCTACGAGCAGTACTTC
size: .; V: TRBV24-1; D: .; J: TRBJ2-3; CDR3: CATSDLQGLARTDTQYF; DNA: TGTGCCACCAGTGATTTGCAAGGGCTAGCGAGGACAGATACGCAGTATTTT
size: few; V: TRBV29-1; D: .; J: TRBJ2-3; CDR3: CSVLLAVDTQYF; DNA: TGCAGCGTCCTCTTAGCGGTAGATACGCAGTATTTT
size: .; V: TRBV5-4; D: TRBD2; J: TRBJ2-2; CDR3: CASSLDFGRTSGSSGELFF; DNA: TGTGCCAGCAGCTTGGACTTTGGGCGGACTAGCGGGAGCTCCGGGGAGCTGTTTTTT
size: .; V: TRBV7-8; D: TRBD2; J: TRBJ2-7; CDR3: CASSTGLAGGYEQYF; DNA: TGTGCCAGCAGCACCGGACTAGCGGGGGGGTACGAGCAGTACTTC
size: .; V: TRBV27; D: .; J: TRBJ1-5; CDR3: CASSFLSPNQPQHF; DNA: TGTGCCAGCAGTTTTCTTTCCCCGAATCAGCCCCAGCATTTT
size: .; V: TRBV6-4; D: .; J: TRBJ1-1; CDR3: CASRGGGSEAFF; DNA: TGTGCCAGCAGGGGAGGAGGTAGTGAAGCTTTCTTT
size: .; V: TRBV19; D: .; J: TRBJ2-1; CDR3: CASSGAEGYSYNEQFF; DNA: TGTGCCAGTAGTGGCGCTGAGGGTTATTCCTACAATGAGCAGTTCTTC
size: .; V: TRBV30; D: .; J: TRBJ1-5; CDR3: CAWSRGLQPQHF; DNA: TGTGCCTGGAGCCGAGGGCTTCAGCCCCAGCATTTT
size: .; V: TRBV11-3; D: TRBD2; J: TRBJ2-1; CDR3: CASSSGLAGVGGEQFF; DNA: TGTGCCAGCAGCTCGGGACTAGCGGGAGTGGGAGGTGAGCAGTTCTTC
size: .; V: TRBV7-2; D: TRBD2; J: TRBJ2-3; CDR3: CASRERLAGTDTQYF; DNA: TGTGCCAGCAGGGAAAGACTAGCGGGTACAGATACGCAGTATTTT
size: .; V: TRBV19; D: TRBD2; J: TRBJ2-3; CDR3: CASSISEGASGLNTQYF; DNA: TGTGCCAGTAGTATAAGTGAGGGCGCTAGCGGGCTTAATACGCAGTATTTT
size: .; V: TRBV5-4; D: TRBD1; J: TRBJ2-4; CDR3: CASSLRGQGALGKNIQYF; DNA: TGTGCCAGCAGCTTACGGGGACAGGGGGCACTGGGCAAAAACATTCAGTACTTC
size: .; V: TRBV6-5; D: .; J: TRBJ2-2; CDR3: CASSYSYRDTGELFF; DNA: TGTGCCAGCAGTTACTCGTACAGGGACACCGGGGAGCTGTTTTTT
size: .; V: TRBV7-2; D: TRBD1; J: TRBJ1-5; CDR3: CASSLVQGGVGQPQHF; DNA: TGTGCCAGCAGCTTAGTGCAGGGGGGAGTGGGGCAGCCCCAGCATTTT
size: .; V: TRBV9; D: TRBD2; J: TRBJ2-1; CDR3: CASNPEGLAGELGEQFF; DNA: TGTGCCAGCAACCCCGAGGGACTAGCGGGAGAATTAGGTGAGCAGTTCTTC